This T cell receptor (beta chain) derives from a study of patients and donors after allogeneic stem cell transplantation. Germline CDR1 reads SGHRS; CDR2 reads YFSETQ. The CDR3 consists of 15 residues. Losses at the gene ends were 1 base for V and 9 bases for J; bases not matched to a gene: 7. MiXCR, applied by TCRdb to the RT-PCR reads, yields one record per CDR3 protein. Here the sample spans some 150,000 distinct CDR3 sequences, approximately 40% being singletons. The TCR was taken from a human donor who was either an allogeneic HSCT recipient or a stem cell or donor lymphocyte infusion donor (not recorded which). It is not recorded whose cells these are; they may come from a transplant donor. What was sequenced was blood, either unsorted or a sorted T cell fraction (not recorded which). The chain recombines TRBV5-1 with TRBJ2-1; 10 bases match TRBD2. The CDR3 DNA sequence: TGCGCCAGCAGCTTGACTAGCGGGGTCCTCACTGAGCAGTTCTTC. It is translated as CASSLTSGVLTEQFF.